This TCR beta chain is drawn from a study of beta chain features in type 1 diabetes (dated by TCRdb to between 2017 and 2018). Notes on the research overall: Mean age, gender distribution, total cell number and subset yield did not differ between patients and healthy donors. Across all samples, some 100,000,000 sorted cells were examined, and cell number per subset correlated strongly with RNA yield. The study compared the TCRB repertoires of sorted circulating CD4+ T cell subsets in recently diagnosed type 1 diabetes patients with those in matched healthy donors. Regulatory and stem cell-like memory subsets were obtained from only 8 patients and roughly eight healthy donors, while naive and central memory subsets were obtained from all 30 or so donors. Results the study describes overall, beyond this receptor: Fewer insertions and more nucleotide deletions at VDJ recombination sites were observed in patients with type 1 diabetes, implying thymic rearrangement abnormalities. HLA sub-analyses involved small numbers of individuals, so any influence of HLA type on TCRB rearrangement remained unresolved. Sequencing cDNA rather than genomic DNA could over-represent highly expressing activated cells, although activation and CD3 levels did not differ between groups. The naive, central memory and regulatory TCRB repertoires appeared to resemble one another more closely among patients than among healthy donors. A moderate but significant shortening of TCRB CDR3 length was observed in type 1 diabetes patients in all four CD4+ subsets. Shorter templates might be favored by PCR, yet because patient and control samples were amplified and corrected together, any such skew would affect both groups equally.

The High Capacity cDNA Reverse Transcription Kit was used to reverse transcribe all of the isolated RNA, meaning that expressed TCRB transcripts were what got sequenced. Stem cell-like memory T cell samples underwent survey-depth immunoSEQ sequencing, averaging about 1 million total reads per sample. After sorted cells were lysed in RLT buffer, RNA was extracted with DNase-treated RNeasy Micro or Mini kits, with the choice depending on cell number. To prevent cross-contamination, every cell subset was processed on its own, while patient and healthy donor samples were processed together. Using the immunoSEQ multiplex PCR, TCRB sequences were amplified from cDNA into 87-bp fragments spanning the CDR3 region. Sequencing of the amplicons was performed on the Illumina HiSeq platform. Per the original workflow: PCR bias was corrected computationally using synthetic template baselines, and reads within Hamming distance 2 were collapsed, with unmergeable singletons discarded. Reads were aligned to IMGT to assign V, D and J genes, CDR3 length, and insertions or deletions at six rearrangement sites. Within each subset, clonotype counts were normalized to sorted cell number, after which true diversity and Gini coefficients were computed with the tcR R package. The overlap coefficient, calculated on TCRB nucleotide sequences, was used to quantify repertoire sharing. As stored in TCRdb, this immuneACCESS dataset retains in-frame rearrangements with V and J assigned. A fraction of the clones does not appear; measured against another copy, unresolved V genes explain less than half of the discrepancy, and the remainder lacks a known reason. V, J and clone size were drawn from that table, and D and trimming were deduced from the DNA. Recorded for this sample are approximately 15,000 clones; around 77% of them occurred a single time. The ten largest account for less than 0.35% of the sample.

A single peripheral blood draw of around 120 mL on average was collected from each donor into heparinised tubes. Naive, central memory, regulatory and stem cell-like memory CD4+ T cells were sorted on a BD FACSAria II using a panel including CD45RO, CCR7, CD25, CD127, CD95 and CD27. All sorted populations exceeded 95% purity. PBMCs were isolated immediately by Lymphoprep density gradient centrifugation and stained directly without culture. So that batch effects would be minimized, each experiment stained and sorted samples in pairs, pairing one healthy donor with one patient. The germline V and J ends show losses of 6 bases and 2 bases respectively, and no gene match explains 4 bases of the junction. The germline V gene provides CDR1 SGHRS and CDR2 YFSETQ. Including cysteine and phenylalanine, the CDR3 has 15 amino acids. Only the CDR3 part of the read is kept: 45 bases, read in frame from the first base.

For this clone: Its cognate antigen has yet to be identified. The input lacks base qualities; no much larger clone sits a single base away.

The sequence is built from TRBV5-1 and TRBJ2-1; TRBD2 lines up with 11 middle nucleotides. Sequencing was done on a sample of stem cell memory CD4+ T cells from blood. The cell subset or site label, as the study defines it: stem cell-like memory CD4+ T cells. The receptor comes from a woman in her late teens or twenties with type 1 diabetes. CDR3 sequence: CASTPGLAAYNEQFF. The base sequence is TGCGCCAGCACTCCGGGACTAGCGGCCTACAATGAGCAGTTCTTC.